Below, 32 T cell receptor beta chains from the same sample are listed, as sequenced in a study of blood T cells in healthy people across ages. Then a second PCR, running roughly 7 to 11 cycles, was carried out with a sample-barcoded 5' primer and a J-beta primer mix. TCRdb reprocessed the 5' RACE reads via MiXCR and lists one record per CDR3 protein. In the table there are hundreds of thousands of distinct CDR3 sequences, more than 45% of which are singletons. Sequencing used blood. These receptors came from a woman older than 75 in good health.

V usage is TRBV3-1 and J usage is TRBJ1-2; D unresolved. Trimming left V 2 bases short and J 4 bases short, with 11 bases between. The CDR3 totals 14 residues. Germline V gene lookup returns CDR1 LGHDT and CDR2 YNNKEL (reference sequence). CDR3 residues: CASSQSGSGYGYTF. The CDR3 DNA sequence: TGTGCCAGCAGCCAATCGGGGTCGGGCTATGGCTACACCTTC.

This clonotype was detected many times. The rearrangement links TRBV12-3 or TRBV12-4 to TRBJ2-7, with 10 bases matching TRBD1. The V gene end was trimmed by 8 bases and the J gene end by 4 bases; junction bases not matched to a gene: 8. The CDR3 totals 14 residues. The CDR3 DNA reads as TGTGCCAGCGGGCCGACAGGGGGCGTATACGAGCAGTACTTC. It yields the protein CASGPTGGVYEQYF.

This chain links TRBV10-3 with TRBJ2-5; 8 bases are shared with TRBD1. The J call may be in error: the DNA end matches TRBJ2-7 better. The germline CDR1 and CDR2 sequences are ENHRY and SYGVKD. The CDR3 length is 17 residues. The CDR3 DNA is TGTGCCATCAGTGAGTCGGGCGAGGGACAGGTGAGCTACGAGCAGTACTTC. This gives the protein CAISESGEGQVSYEQYF.

This clonotype has at least ten counts. The chain uses TRBV29-1 and TRBJ2-1, with TRBD2 identical over 8 bases. Germline lookup yields CDR1 SQVTM and CDR2 ANQGSEA. The CDR3 has 14 amino acids. The V and J ends lost 2 bases and 6 bases, in that order; junction bases with no gene match: 6. The CDR3 spells CSVERLAGPNEQFF. The CDR3, as DNA: TGCAGCGTTGAAAGGCTAGCGGGTCCCAATGAGCAGTTCTTC.

This clonotype was recorded many times. The V gene is TRBV27, the J gene TRBJ2-3; D may match TRBD1 or TRBD2 (5 bases each). Germline CDR1 and CDR2: MNHEY and SMNVEV (reference sequence). V gave up 6 bases and J gave up 3 bases, with 16 bases separating them. The CDR3 sequence is 15 residues long. The CDR3 DNA sequence: TGTGCCAGCAGGGGGACGAGCCGGGCGACAGATACGCAGTATTTT. The encoded protein is CASRGTSRATDTQYF.

This chain joins TRBV12-3 or TRBV12-4 and TRBJ1-6; 8 positions match TRBD1. CDR3 length equals 14 residues. Trimming took 6 bases from V and 7 from J; bases not matched to a gene: 5. The CDR3 here is CASRTRQGNSPLHF. The CDR3, as DNA: TGTGCCAGCAGGACCCGACAGGGGAATTCACCCCTCCACTTT.

This clonotype was seen repeatedly, ten times or more. The CDR3 loop is CASSMGTSGHVYEQYF. CDR3 coding DNA: TGTGCCAGCAGCATGGGGACTAGCGGGCATGTATACGAGCAGTACTTC. The chain joins TRBV7-2 to TRBJ2-7; 12 positions agree with TRBD2. Unmatched junction bases numbered 9, after V lost 5 bases and J lost 4 bases. The CDR3 sequence is 16 residues long. From germline, CDR1 is SGHTA and CDR2 FQGNSA.

The J gene is TRBJ1-1, the V gene TRBV5-1; D is unclear. Germline V gene sequence: CDR1 SGHRS, CDR2 YFSETQ. The CDR3 covers 13 residues. With 1 base removed from V and 8 bases from J, the gap between germline ends came to 12 bases. CDR3 sequence reads: CASSLYGEGEAFF. In nucleotides, the CDR3 is TGCGCCAGCAGCTTGTATGGAGAGGGAGAAGCTTTCTTT.

This clonotype was found a few times. This chain connects TRBV5-1 to TRBJ2-3, with 11 bases aligning to TRBD2. V dropped 4 bases and J dropped 5; count of bases not matched to a gene: 15. There are 18 residues in the CDR3. Germline CDR1 and CDR2: SGHRS and YFSETQ. This CDR3 reads CASSPRLAGLTSLDTQYF. CDR3 sequence (DNA): TGCGCCAGCAGCCCCCGACTAGCGGGACTCACCTCACTAGATACGCAGTATTTT.

This clonotype was picked up one time. CDR3 protein: CASSDSGTSFYNEQFF. The CDR3 coding sequence is TGTGCCAGCAGCGACTCCGGGACTAGCTTCTACAATGAGCAGTTCTTC. The chain uses TRBV7-2 and TRBJ2-1; 9 positions agree with TRBD2. The junction had 8 bases not matched to a gene; V was cut back by 5 bases and J by 3 bases. Germline CDR1 reads SGHTA; CDR2 reads FQGNSA. The CDR3 covers 16 residues.

The rearrangement uses TRBV7-8 and TRBJ1-2; no firm D call. Germline-derived CDR1 and CDR2 are SGHVS and FQNEAQ. The CDR3 has 12 residues. The V end was cut by 2 bases, the J end by 7 bases, with 8 bases between. The CDR3 region has the DNA TGTGCCAGCAGCTTACTTGTGGGTGGCTACACCTTC. Protein sequence: CASSLLVGGYTF.

This clonotype was seen a few times. J is TRBJ2-3 and V is TRBV20-1, with a tentative D call TRBD2 (5 bases). V lost 6 bases and J 3 bases, leaving 16 bases between the germline ends. The germline V gene encodes CDR1 DFQATT and CDR2 SNEGSKA (reference sequence). The CDR3 length is 14 residues. This CDR3 is CSAPPDGNTDTQYF. The CDR3 DNA is TGCAGTGCCCCCCCGGACGGGAATACAGATACGCAGTATTTT.

Comment on this clonotype: A much larger clone lies a single base off, so this may be a read error. The conserved closing phenylalanine or tryptophan is absent in this CDR3, likely reflecting a read error. The chain recombines TRBV19 with TRBJ1-5; D gene unclear. Germline V gene data show CDR1 as LNHDA and CDR2 as SQIVND (reference sequence). With 1 base removed from V and 3 bases from J, the gap between germline ends came to 7 bases. This CDR3 contains 14 residues. Here the CDR3 DNA reads TGTGCCAGTAGTATAGCGGGAGCCAATCAGCCCCAGCATTCT. Amino acid sequence: CASSIAGANQPQHS.

This clonotype was counted many times. The CDR3 spells CSAPRLAGLASYEQYF. CDR3 sequence (DNA): TGCAGTGCACCCAGACTAGCGGGACTCGCATCCTACGAGCAGTACTTC. J is TRBJ2-7 and V is TRBV20-1; 11 bases are shared with TRBD2. This CDR3 has 16 residues. Germline-derived CDR1 and CDR2 are DFQATT and SNEGSKA (reference sequence). V shed 6 bases, J shed 1 base, and the junction held 11 bases outside the gene matches.

Concerning this clonotype itself: Since a much larger clone is just one base distant, this may be a read error. The chain has TRBV13 and TRBJ2-7; D is undetermined. Germline loops: CDR1 PRHDT, CDR2 FYEKMQ (reference sequence). This CDR3 region has 15 residues. V lost 5 bases and J 7 bases, leaving 21 bases between the germline ends. DNA for the CDR3: TGTGCCAGCAGCCTCCGACTGATCTCCTACAATGAGCAGTACTTC. This gives the protein CASSLRLISYNEQYF.

About this clonotype itself: A much bigger clone sits one base away, suggesting this may be a read error. This sequence joins TRBV7-3 and TRBJ2-1; 9 nucleotides match TRBD1. The DNA end lines up better with TRBJ2-7; the J call may be wrong. CDR1 and CDR2 from the germline V gene are SGHTA and FQGTGA. CDR3 length: 14 residues. This CDR3 reads CASSGQGLHNEQYF. The CDR3 coding sequence is TGTGCCAGCAGCGGACAGGGGCTCCACAATGAGCAGTACTTC.

At least ten counts were recorded for this clonotype. The V call is TRBV6-5, the J call TRBJ1-1; the D gene is possibly TRBD1 (5 bases). This CDR3 is built from 15 residues. The V end lost 5 bases, the J end lost 5 bases, and 18 bases lay between the germline ends. In germline, CDR1 is MNHEY, CDR2 SVGAGI. The CDR3 spells CASSPPRGLGTEAFF. The DNA of the CDR3 is TGTGCCAGCAGTCCCCCGAGGGGATTAGGTACTGAAGCTTTCTTT.

This chain connects TRBV6-6 to TRBJ1-5; possibly TRBD1 for D (5 bases). Trimming removed 8 bases at V and 7 bases at J, with 12 bases between. Germline CDR1 is MNHNY and CDR2 is SVGAGI (reference sequence). This CDR3 is 12 amino acids long. The CDR3 spells CASGLRGQPQHF. The CDR3 DNA follows: TGTGCCAGCGGACTTAGGGGCCAGCCCCAGCATTTT.

This clonotype appeared many times. Possible read error: a much larger clone is one base away. V usage is TRBV25-1 and J usage is TRBJ2-1, with a weak D call TRBD1 (6 bases). The length of the CDR3 is 16 residues. V was shortened by 4 bases and J by 1 base, with 14 bases between the two germline ends. Germline V gene sequence: CDR1 MGHDK, CDR2 SYGVNS. The CDR3 loop is CASSAQVGGSYNEQFF. CDR3 DNA sequence: TGTGCCAGCAGTGCTCAGGTAGGGGGATCCTACAATGAGCAGTTCTTC.

This clonotype turned up a few times. Germline is not matched at one junction end, which may reflect a read error. The chain carries TRBV5-1 and TRBJ2-2, with a possible D match to TRBD2 (5 bases). Germline CDR1 and CDR2: SGHRS and YFSETQ. The CDR3 has 14 residues. CDR3 in DNA: TGCGCCAGTAGCTTGGAGTGGAGGACCGGGGAGCTGTTTTTT. This codes for CASSLEWRTGELFF.

This chain uses TRBV15 with TRBJ1-1; the D is unclear. The V and J ends lost 5 bases and 1 base respectively, with 14 bases between them. The CDR3 has 15 amino acids. Germline loops: CDR1 LNHNV, CDR2 YYDKDF (reference sequence). CDR3 sequence: CATSEKSGENTEAFF. Here the CDR3 DNA reads TGTGCCACCAGCGAAAAGAGCGGAGAGAACACTGAAGCTTTCTTT.

The CDR3 nucleotides read TGTGCCAGCAGTTACCAGGTCGATCCTGGGGCCAACGTCCTGACTTTC. Amino acid sequence: CASSYQVDPGANVLTF. V is TRBV6-5 and J is TRBJ2-6; D uncertain. In germline, CDR1 is MNHEY, CDR2 SVGAGI. The CDR3 has 16 amino acids. V was shortened by 2 bases and J by 2 bases, with 10 bases between the two germline ends.

This chain uses TRBV12-3 or TRBV12-4 with TRBJ2-5; D may be TRBD1 (6 bases). The length of the CDR3 is 16 residues. The V end was cut by 2 bases, the J end by 4 bases, with 17 bases between. The chain's CDR3 is CASSLHGQGSIETQYF. The CDR3 DNA is TGTGCCAGCAGTTTACATGGGCAGGGGAGTATAGAGACCCAGTACTTC.

This clonotype was picked up a small number of times. The V and J genes are TRBV25-1 and TRBJ1-2; weak D call: TRBD1 (5 bases). Germline values: CDR1 MGHDK, CDR2 SYGVNS. V was pared by 4 bases and J by 8 bases, with 11 bases between. This CDR3 contains 12 residues. The CDR3 reads CASSARVGGYTF. The CDR3 region has the DNA TGTGCCAGCAGTGCCAGGGTGGGGGGCTACACCTTC.

A word on this clonotype: A single base separates this from a much larger clone, so it may be a read error. This chain uses TRBV28 with TRBJ2-7; D call uncertain. There are 14 residues in the CDR3. Germline V gene sequence: CDR1 MDHEN, CDR2 SYDVKM. Trimming left V 6 bases short and J 2 bases short, with 14 bases between. The CDR3 DNA reads TGTGCCAGCAGCTCCCAACGGGCCGCCTACGAGCAGTACTTC. Translation: CASSSQRAAYEQYF.

This clonotype has ten or more counts. The gene calls are TRBV28 and TRBJ2-3; TRBD2 matches 10 bases. The germline V gene encodes CDR1 MDHEN and CDR2 SYDVKM. The ends lost 6 bases at V and 4 bases at J; junction bases unmatched: 7. This CDR3 spans 15 amino acids. This CDR3 reads CASSLAGARSDTQYF. As DNA, the CDR3 is TGTGCCAGCAGCCTAGCGGGAGCTAGATCAGATACGCAGTATTTT.

The gene calls are TRBV30 and TRBJ1-5, with TRBD1 identical over 8 bases. This CDR3 is 15 amino acids long. V shed 3 bases, J shed 4 bases, and the junction held 8 bases outside the gene matches. The germline V gene has CDR1 GTSNPN and CDR2 SVGIG (reference sequence). The CDR3 coding sequence is TGTGCCTGGAGCGGGACAGGCGACTCAAATCAGCCCCAGCATTTT. This gives the protein CAWSGTGDSNQPQHF.

The chain carries TRBV5-1 and TRBJ2-3; TRBD2 matches at 11 bases. This CDR3 region has 18 residues. With 0 bases clipped from V and 0 bases from J, the junction kept 6 bases outside the gene matches. Per germline, CDR1 SGHRS and CDR2 YFSETQ. The CDR3 region is CASSLGLAGGLSTDTQYF. The CDR3 nucleotides are TGCGCCAGCAGCTTGGGGCTAGCGGGGGGCCTTAGCACAGATACGCAGTATTTT.

The chain carries TRBV28 and TRBJ2-7; the D gene is possibly TRBD2 (5 bases). V shed 5 bases and J shed 2 bases, with 7 bases lying between them. CDR1 MDHEN and CDR2 SYDVKM come from the germline V gene. The CDR3 is made up of 12 amino acids. Written as DNA, the CDR3 is TGTGCCAGCAGTGAGACTACCTACGAGCAGTACTTC. It translates to CASSETTYEQYF.

This clonotype was observed at least ten times. This chain connects TRBV20-1 to TRBJ2-7; perhaps TRBD1 as D (6 bases). The CDR3 totals 14 residues. V gave up 0 bases and J gave up 5 bases, with 14 bases separating them. CDR1 DFQATT and CDR2 SNEGSKA come from the germline V gene (reference sequence). CDR3 protein: CSARDYQGRDEQYF. The CDR3 coding sequence is TGCAGTGCTAGAGATTACCAGGGGCGCGACGAGCAGTACTTC.

This clonotype was seen only a few times. The CDR3 is CASSYGTSGRTDTQYF. CDR3 in DNA: TGTGCCAGCAGTTATGGGACTAGCGGACGCACAGATACGCAGTATTTT. This chain connects TRBV28 to TRBJ2-3; 11 bases agree with TRBD2. There are 16 residues in the CDR3. J was trimmed by 1 base and V by 4 bases; bases with no gene match: 4. CDR1 is MDHEN, CDR2 SYDVKM, per germline. The whole variable domain, remainder taken from reference TRBV28 and TRBJ2-3, is DVKVTQSSRYLVKRTGEKVFLECVQDMDHENMFWYRQDPGLGLRLIYFSYDVKMKEKGDIPEGYSVSREKKERFSLILESASTNQTSMYLCASSYGTSGRTDTQYFGPGTRLTVL.

The chain is built from TRBV20-1 and TRBJ1-2, with 11 bases fitting TRBD1. V was clipped by 5 bases and J by 12 bases; unmatched bases: 5. The CDR3 is made up of 11 amino acids. Per germline, CDR1 DFQATT and CDR2 SNEGSKA (reference sequence). CDR3 residues: CSALRTGGNTF. The CDR3 nucleotides read TGCAGTGCTTTGAGGACAGGGGGCAACACCTTC.